The present T cell receptor (beta chain) was sequenced within a study of cytomegalovirus exposure and HLA in healthy donors. Across the whole study: Out of fewer than 500 genotyped donors, roughly 80% belonged to the Caucasian-associated ancestry cluster.

Both 60 Vbeta primers and 13 Jbeta primers went into the PCR. Clones were sequenced by immunoSEQ multiplex PCR, and TCRdb holds only the in-frame ones, with some missing. The sample has 240,000 or so clones; about 80% are singletons. Germline CDR1 reads SGHTS; CDR2 reads YDEGEE. The CDR3 loop spans 15 amino acids. The V call is TRBV5-8, the J call TRBJ2-3, with D possibly being TRBD2 (7 bases). Sequenced: PBMCs. The source is a woman aged 40-49 years in good health and CMV-seropositive. The CDR3 DNA follows: TGTGGGAGCAGCCTCGGGGGGCGGAGCACAGATACGCAGTATTTT. Encoded protein: CGSSLGGRSTDTQYF.